This T cell receptor beta chain was identified in a study of cytomegalovirus exposure and HLA in healthy donors. General study findings and limits: Excluded were some V segments that proved indistinguishable, including TRBV6-2 and TRBV6-3. The study put some 160 TCR beta chains on its list as cytomegalovirus-associated. Most TCR sequences were seen very rarely across donors, but some public TCRs occurred in many. Segments of the TCR beta V type were, in most cases, productive about 90% or about 30% of the time in an earlier analysis.

Looked up from germline, CDR1 is SGHRS and CDR2 is YFSETQ. The CDR3 totals 16 residues. V shed 7 bases and J 10 bases; nucleotides not matched to a gene: 12. In its sample, this clone was seen a few times. Its antigen is as yet unknown. PCR amplification relied on 60 Vbeta primers (plus 13 Jbeta primers). Only in-frame clones appear in the TCRdb table, and some are missing; sequencing was by immunoSEQ multiplex PCR. The profile covers 200,000 or so clones, with 65% to 80% appearing a single time and about 1.7% taken by the ten largest. The sample consisted of PBMCs. The gene calls are TRBV5-1 and TRBJ2-1; 15 bases fit TRBD2. The sequence came from a man between 45 and 60 years old in good health and CMV-seronegative. The DNA of the CDR3 is TGCGCCAGCGGAGGACTAGCGGGAGGGCCTAGCGAGGAGCAGTTCTTC. Its translation is CASGGLAGGPSEEQFF.